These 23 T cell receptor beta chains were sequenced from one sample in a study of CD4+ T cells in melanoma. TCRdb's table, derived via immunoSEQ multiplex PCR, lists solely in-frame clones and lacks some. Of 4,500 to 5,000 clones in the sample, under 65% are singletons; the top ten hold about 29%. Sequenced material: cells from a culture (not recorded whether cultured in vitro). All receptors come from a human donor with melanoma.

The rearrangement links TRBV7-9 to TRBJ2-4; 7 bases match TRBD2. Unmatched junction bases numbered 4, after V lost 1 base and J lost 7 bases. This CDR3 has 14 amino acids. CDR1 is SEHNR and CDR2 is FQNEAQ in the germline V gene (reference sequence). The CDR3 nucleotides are TGTGCCAGCAGCTTAGACGCGGGGGTCAACATTCAGTACTTC. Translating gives CASSLDAGVNIQYF.

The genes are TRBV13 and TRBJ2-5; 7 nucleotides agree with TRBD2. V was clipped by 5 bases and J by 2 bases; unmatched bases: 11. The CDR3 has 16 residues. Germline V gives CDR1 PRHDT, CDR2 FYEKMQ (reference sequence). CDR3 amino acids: CASSPRLARGQETQYF. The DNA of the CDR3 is TGTGCCAGCAGCCCCAGACTAGCCCGGGGGCAAGAGACCCAGTACTTC.

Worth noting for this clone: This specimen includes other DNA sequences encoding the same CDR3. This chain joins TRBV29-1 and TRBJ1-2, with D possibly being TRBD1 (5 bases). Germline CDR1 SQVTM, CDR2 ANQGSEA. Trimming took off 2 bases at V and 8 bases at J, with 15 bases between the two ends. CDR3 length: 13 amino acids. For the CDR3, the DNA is TGCAGCGTTGAACAATCAGGGCGACACGGCTACACCTTC. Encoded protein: CSVEQSGRHGYTF.

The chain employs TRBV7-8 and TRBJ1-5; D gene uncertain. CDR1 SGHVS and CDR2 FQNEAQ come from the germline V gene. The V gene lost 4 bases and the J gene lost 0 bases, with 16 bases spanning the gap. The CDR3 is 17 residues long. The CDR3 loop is CASSSRDTSYSNQPQHF. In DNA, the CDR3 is TGTGCCAGCAGCTCGAGAGACACATCGTATAGCAATCAGCCCCAGCATTTT.

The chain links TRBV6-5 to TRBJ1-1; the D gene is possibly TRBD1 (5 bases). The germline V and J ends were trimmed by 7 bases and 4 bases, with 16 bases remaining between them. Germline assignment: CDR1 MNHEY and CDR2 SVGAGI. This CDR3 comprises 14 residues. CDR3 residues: CASTQGEGTTEAFF. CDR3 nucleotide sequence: TGTGCCAGCACCCAAGGGGAGGGGACCACTGAAGCTTTCTTT.

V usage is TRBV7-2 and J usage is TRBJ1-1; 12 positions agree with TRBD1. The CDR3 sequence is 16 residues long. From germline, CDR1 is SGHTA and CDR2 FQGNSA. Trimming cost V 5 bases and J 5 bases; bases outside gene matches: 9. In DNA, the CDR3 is TGTGCCAGCAGCCCGGGGACAGGGGGCTGGTTTACTGAAGCTTTCTTT. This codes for CASSPGTGGWFTEAFF.

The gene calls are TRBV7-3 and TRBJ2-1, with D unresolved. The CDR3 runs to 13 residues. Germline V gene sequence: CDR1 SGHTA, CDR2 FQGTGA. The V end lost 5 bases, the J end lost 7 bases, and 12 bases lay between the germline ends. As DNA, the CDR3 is TGTGCCAGCAGCCCCCCATCCCTTAATGAGCAGTTCTTC. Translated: CASSPPSLNEQFF.

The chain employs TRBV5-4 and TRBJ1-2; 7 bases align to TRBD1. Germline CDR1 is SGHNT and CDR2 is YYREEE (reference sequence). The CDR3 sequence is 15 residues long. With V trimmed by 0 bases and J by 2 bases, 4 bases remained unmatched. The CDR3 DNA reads TGTGCCAGCAGCTTGGCCTGGGACAGCAACTATGGCTACACCTTC. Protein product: CASSLAWDSNYGYTF.

This CDR3 reads CASSNGWGADTQYF. CDR3 nucleotide sequence: TGTGCCAGCAGCAACGGATGGGGGGCAGATACGCAGTATTTT. The gene calls are TRBV6-2 or TRBV6-3 and TRBJ2-3; possibly TRBD2 for D (6 bases). CDR1 and CDR2 (germline): MNHEY, SVGEGT. The CDR3 contains 14 residues. V gave up 6 bases and J gave up 4 bases, with 14 bases separating them.

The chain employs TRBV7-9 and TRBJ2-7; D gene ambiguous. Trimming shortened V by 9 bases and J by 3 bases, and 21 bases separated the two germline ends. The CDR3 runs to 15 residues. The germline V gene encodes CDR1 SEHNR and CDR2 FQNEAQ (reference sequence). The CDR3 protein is CASSHPEILVYEQYF. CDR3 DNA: TGTGCCAGTTCCCATCCAGAAATCCTCGTCTACGAGCAGTACTTC.

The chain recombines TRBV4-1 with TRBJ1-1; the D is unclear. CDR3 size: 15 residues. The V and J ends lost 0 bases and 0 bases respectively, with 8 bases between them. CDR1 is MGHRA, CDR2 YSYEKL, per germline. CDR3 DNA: TGCGCCAGCAGCCAAGATCACAGCCTGAACACTGAAGCTTTCTTT. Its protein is CASSQDHSLNTEAFF.

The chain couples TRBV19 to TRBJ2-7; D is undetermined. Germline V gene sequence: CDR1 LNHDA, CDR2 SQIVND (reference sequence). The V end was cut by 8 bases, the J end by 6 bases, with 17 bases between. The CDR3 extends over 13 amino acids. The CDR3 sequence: CASGEIGDGEQYF. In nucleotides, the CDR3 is TGTGCCAGTGGTGAGATAGGAGACGGCGAGCAGTACTTC. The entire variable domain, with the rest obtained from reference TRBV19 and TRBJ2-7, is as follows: DGGITQSPKYLFRKEGQNVTLSCEQNLNHDAMYWYRQDPGQGLRLIYYSQIVNDFQKGDIAEGYSVSREKKESFPLTVTSAQKNPTAFYLCASGEIGDGEQYFGPGTRLTVT.

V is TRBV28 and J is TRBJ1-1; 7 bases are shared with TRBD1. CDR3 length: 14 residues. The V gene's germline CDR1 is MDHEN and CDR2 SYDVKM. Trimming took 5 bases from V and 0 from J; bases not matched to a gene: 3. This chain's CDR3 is CASSVTGVNTEAFF. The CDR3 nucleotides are TGTGCCAGCAGTGTAACAGGGGTGAACACTGAAGCTTTCTTT. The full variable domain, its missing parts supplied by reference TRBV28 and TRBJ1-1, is DVKVTQSSRYLVKRTGEKVFLECVQDMDHENMFWYRQDPGLGLRLIYFSYDVKMKEKGDIPEGYSVSREKKERFSLILESASTNQTSMYLCASSVTGVNTEAFFGQGTRLTVV.

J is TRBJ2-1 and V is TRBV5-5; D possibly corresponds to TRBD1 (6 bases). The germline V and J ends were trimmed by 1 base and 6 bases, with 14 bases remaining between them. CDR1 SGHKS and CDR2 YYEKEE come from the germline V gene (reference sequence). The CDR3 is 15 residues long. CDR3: CASSLSGGAGNEQFF. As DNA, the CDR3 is TGTGCCAGCAGCTTGAGTGGGGGCGCGGGCAATGAGCAGTTCTTC.

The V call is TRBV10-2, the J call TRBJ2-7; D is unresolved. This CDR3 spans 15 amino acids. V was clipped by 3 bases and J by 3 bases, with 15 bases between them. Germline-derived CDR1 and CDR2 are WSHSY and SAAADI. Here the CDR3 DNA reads TGCGCCAGCAGTGACCCTACGCAGGTAGGCTACGAGCAGTACTTC. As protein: CASSDPTQVGYEQYF.

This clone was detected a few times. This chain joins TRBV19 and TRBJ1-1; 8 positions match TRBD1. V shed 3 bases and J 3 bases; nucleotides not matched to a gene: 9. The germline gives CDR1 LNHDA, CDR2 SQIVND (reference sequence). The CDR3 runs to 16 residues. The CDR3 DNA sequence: TGTGCCAGTAGTATTCGGGCAGGGGGCGGGTACACTGAAGCTTTCTTT. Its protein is CASSIRAGGGYTEAFF.

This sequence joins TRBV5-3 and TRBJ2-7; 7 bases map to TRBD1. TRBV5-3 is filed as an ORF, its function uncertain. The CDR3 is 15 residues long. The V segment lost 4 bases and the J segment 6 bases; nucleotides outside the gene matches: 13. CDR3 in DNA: TGTGCCAGAAGCATTCCCGGGACAGACCGGCGCGAGCAGTACTTC. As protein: CARSIPGTDRREQYF.

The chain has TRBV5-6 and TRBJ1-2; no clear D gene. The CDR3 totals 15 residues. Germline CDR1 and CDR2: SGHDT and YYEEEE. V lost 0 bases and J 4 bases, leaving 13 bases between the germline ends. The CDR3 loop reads CASSLDGWGPYGYTF. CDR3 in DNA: TGTGCCAGCAGCTTGGATGGGTGGGGTCCCTATGGCTACACCTTC.

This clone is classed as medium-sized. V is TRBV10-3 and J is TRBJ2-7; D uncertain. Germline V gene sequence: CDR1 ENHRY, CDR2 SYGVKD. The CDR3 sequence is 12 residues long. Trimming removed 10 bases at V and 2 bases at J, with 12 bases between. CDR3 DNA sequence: TGTGCCACCTCGGACGGCCCCTACGAGCAGTACTTC. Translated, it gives CATSDGPYEQYF.

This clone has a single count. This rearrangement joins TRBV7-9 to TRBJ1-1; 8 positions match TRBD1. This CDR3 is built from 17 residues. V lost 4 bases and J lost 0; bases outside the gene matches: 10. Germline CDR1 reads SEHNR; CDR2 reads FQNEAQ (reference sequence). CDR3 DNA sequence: TGTGCCAGCAGCTCGAGGGACAGGCCGAGAATGAACACTGAAGCTTTCTTT. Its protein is CASSSRDRPRMNTEAFF.

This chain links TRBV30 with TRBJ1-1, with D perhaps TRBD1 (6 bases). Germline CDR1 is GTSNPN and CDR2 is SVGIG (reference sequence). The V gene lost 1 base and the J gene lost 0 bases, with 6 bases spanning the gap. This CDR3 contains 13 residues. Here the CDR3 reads CAWSAGVNTEAFF. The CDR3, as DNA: TGTGCCTGGAGTGCAGGGGTGAACACTGAAGCTTTCTTT.

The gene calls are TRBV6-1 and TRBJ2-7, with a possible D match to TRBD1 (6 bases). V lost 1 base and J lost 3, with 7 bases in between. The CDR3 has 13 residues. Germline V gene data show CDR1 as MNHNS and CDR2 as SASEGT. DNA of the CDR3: TGTGCCAGCAGTGAAGAGACAGGCTACGAGCAGTACTTC. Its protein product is CASSEETGYEQYF.

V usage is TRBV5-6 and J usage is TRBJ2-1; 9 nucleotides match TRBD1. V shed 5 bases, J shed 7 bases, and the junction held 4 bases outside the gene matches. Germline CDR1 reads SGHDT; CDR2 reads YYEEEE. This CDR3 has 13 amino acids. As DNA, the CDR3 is TGTGCCAGCAGTCACGGGACAGGGAATGAGCAGTTCTTC. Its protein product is CASSHGTGNEQFF.